The TCR beta chain described here comes from a study of T cell responses to AZD1222 COVID-19 vaccine. Regarding the study as a whole: The sample set comprised mostly white British donors with more females, and clonal diversity was possibly underestimated. With two AZD1222 doses given, Spike-specific TCR breadth and depth both rose.

Germline lookup yields CDR1 MNHEY and CDR2 SVGEGT. V lost 0 bases, J lost 1 base, and 7 bases lay in between. The CDR3 has 14 residues. With respect to this clone: Its antigen remains unidentified.

TCRdb's table, derived via immunoSEQ multiplex PCR, lists solely in-frame clones and lacks some. This table holds 75,000 to 100,000 clones, around 90% found once. Specimen: peripheral blood, collected on day 0 of AZD1222 vaccination. J is TRBJ2-7 and V is TRBV6-2 or TRBV6-3; perhaps TRBD2 as D (6 bases). This TCR derives from an adult in good health. CDR3 region: CASSYSGGSYEQYF. CDR3 sequence (DNA): TGTGCCAGCAGTTACTCCGGGGGTTCCTACGAGCAGTACTTC.